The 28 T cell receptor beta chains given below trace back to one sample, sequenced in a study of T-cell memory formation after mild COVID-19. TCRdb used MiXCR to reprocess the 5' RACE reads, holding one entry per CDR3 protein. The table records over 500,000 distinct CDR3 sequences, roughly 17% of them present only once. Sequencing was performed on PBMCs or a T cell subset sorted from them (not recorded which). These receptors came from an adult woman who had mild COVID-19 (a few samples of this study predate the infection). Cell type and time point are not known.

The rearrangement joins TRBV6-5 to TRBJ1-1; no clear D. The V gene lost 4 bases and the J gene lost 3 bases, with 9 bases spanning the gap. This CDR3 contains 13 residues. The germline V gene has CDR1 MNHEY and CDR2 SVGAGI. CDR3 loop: CASSLDLDTEAFF. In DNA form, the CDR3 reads TGTGCCAGCAGTTTGGATCTGGACACTGAAGCTTTCTTT.

Written as DNA, the CDR3 is TGTGCCAGCAGTACCAGACAAGAGACCCAGTACTTC. Translating it yields CASSTRQETQYF. This chain joins TRBV27 and TRBJ2-5; D not certain. CDR1 MNHEY and CDR2 SMNVEV come from the germline V gene (reference sequence). The CDR3 length is 12 residues. V shed 5 bases and J shed 2 bases, with 6 bases lying between them.

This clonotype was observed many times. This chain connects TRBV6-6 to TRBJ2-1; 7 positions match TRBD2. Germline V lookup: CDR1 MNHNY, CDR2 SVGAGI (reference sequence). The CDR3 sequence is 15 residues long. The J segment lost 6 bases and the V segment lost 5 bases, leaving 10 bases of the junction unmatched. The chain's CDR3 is CASSLQAGRLNEQFF. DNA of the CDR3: TGTGCCAGCAGTCTCCAAGCGGGACGACTCAATGAGCAGTTCTTC.

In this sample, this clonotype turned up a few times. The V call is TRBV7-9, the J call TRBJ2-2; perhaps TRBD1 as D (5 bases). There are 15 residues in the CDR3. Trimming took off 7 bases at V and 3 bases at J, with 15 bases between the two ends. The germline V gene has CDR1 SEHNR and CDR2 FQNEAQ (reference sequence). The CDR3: CASTSGRAHTGELFF. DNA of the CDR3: TGTGCCAGCACTTCGGGCAGGGCGCACACCGGGGAGCTGTTTTTT.

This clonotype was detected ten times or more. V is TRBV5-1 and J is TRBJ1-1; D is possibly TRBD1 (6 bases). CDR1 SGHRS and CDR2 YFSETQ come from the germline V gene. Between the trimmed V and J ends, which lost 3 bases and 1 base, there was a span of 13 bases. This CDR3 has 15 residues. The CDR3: CASSSSGTRNTEAFF. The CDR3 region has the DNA TGCGCCAGCAGCTCATCCGGGACAAGGAACACTGAAGCTTTCTTT. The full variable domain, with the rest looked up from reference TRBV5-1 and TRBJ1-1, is KAGVTQTPRYLIKTRGQQVTLSCSPISGHRSVSWYQQTPGQGLQFLFEYFSETQRNKGNFPGRFSGRQFSNSRSEMNVSTLELGDSALYLCASSSSGTRNTEAFFGQGTRLTVV.

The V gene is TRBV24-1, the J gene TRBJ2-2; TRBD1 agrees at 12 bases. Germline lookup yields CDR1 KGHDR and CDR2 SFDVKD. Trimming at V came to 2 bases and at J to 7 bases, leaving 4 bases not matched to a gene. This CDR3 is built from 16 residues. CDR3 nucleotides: TGTGCCACCAGTGATTGGGGACAGGGGGCGGTCGGGGAGCTGTTTTTT. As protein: CATSDWGQGAVGELFF.

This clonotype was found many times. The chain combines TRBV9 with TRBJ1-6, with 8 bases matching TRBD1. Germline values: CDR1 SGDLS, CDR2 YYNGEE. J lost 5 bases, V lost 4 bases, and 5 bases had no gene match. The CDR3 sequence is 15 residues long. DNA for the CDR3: TGTGCCAGCAGCCCCCGGACAGGGAATAATTCACCCCTCCACTTT. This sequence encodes CASSPRTGNNSPLHF. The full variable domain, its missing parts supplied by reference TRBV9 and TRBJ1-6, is DSGVTQTPKHLITATGQRVTLRCSPRSGDLSVYWYQQSLDQGLQFLIQYYNGEERAKGNILERFSAQQFPDLHSELNLSSLELGDSALYFCASSPRTGNNSPLHFGNGTRLTVT.

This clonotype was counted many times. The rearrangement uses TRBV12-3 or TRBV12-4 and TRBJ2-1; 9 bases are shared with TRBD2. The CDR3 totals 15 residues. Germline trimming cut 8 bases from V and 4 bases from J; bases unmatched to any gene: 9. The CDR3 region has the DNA TGTGCCAGCGTGGCGACTAGCGGAGCTTACAATGAGCAGTTCTTC. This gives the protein CASVATSGAYNEQFF.

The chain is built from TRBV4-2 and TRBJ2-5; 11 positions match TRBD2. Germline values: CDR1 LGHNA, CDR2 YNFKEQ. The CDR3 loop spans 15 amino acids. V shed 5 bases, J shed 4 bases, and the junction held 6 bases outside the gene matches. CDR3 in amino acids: CASSSRTSGGETQYF. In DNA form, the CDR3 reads TGTGCCAGCAGCTCTCGCACTAGCGGGGGAGAGACCCAGTACTTC.

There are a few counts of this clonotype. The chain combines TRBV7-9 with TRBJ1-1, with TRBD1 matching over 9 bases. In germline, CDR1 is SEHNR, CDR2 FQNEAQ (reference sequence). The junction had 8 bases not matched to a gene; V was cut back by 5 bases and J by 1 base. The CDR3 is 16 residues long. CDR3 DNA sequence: TGTGCCAGCAGCGACCAAACAGGGGGCAAGAACACTGAAGCTTTCTTT. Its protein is CASSDQTGGKNTEAFF.

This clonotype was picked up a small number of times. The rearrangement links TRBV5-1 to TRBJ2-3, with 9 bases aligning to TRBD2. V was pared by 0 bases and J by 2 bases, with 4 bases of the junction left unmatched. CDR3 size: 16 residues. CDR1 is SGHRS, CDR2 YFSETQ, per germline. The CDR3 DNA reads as TGCGCCAGCAGCTTGGTGTCTAGCGGGGCCACAGATACGCAGTATTTT. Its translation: CASSLVSSGATDTQYF. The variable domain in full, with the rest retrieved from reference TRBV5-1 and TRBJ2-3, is KAGVTQTPRYLIKTRGQQVTLSCSPISGHRSVSWYQQTPGQGLQFLFEYFSETQRNKGNFPGRFSGRQFSNSRSEMNVSTLELGDSALYLCASSLVSSGATDTQYFGPGTRLTVL.

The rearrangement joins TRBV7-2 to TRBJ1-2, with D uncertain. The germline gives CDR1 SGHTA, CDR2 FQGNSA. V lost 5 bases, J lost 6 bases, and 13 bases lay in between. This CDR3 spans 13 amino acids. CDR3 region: CASSPDGLHGYTF. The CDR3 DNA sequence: TGTGCCAGCAGCCCGGACGGCTTGCATGGCTACACCTTC.

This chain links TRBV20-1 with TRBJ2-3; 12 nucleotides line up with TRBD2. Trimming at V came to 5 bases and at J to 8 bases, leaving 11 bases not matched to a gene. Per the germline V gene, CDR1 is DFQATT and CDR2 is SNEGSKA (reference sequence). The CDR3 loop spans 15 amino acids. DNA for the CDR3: TGCAGTGCTTACCAGACTAGCGGGAGTAGTAGTACGCAGTATTTT. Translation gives CSAYQTSGSSSTQYF.

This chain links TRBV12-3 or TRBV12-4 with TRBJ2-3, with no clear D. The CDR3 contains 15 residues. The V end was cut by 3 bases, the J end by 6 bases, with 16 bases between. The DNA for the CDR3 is TGTGCCAGCAGTTTGGTCAGCACCCGTTTGGATACGCAGTATTTT. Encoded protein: CASSLVSTRLDTQYF.

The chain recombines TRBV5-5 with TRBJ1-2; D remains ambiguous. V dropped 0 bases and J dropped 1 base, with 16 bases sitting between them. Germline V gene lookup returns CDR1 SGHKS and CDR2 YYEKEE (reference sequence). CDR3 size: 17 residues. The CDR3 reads CASSLGVTGDNNYGYTF. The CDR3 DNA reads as TGTGCCAGCAGCTTGGGTGTGACGGGAGATAATAACTATGGCTACACCTTC.

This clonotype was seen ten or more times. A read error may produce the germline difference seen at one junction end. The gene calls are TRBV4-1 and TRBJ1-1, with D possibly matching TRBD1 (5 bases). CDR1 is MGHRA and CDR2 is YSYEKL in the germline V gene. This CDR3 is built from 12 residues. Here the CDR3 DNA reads TGTGCCAGCAGTCAGGGGAACACTGAAGCTTTCTTT. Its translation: CASSQGNTEAFF.

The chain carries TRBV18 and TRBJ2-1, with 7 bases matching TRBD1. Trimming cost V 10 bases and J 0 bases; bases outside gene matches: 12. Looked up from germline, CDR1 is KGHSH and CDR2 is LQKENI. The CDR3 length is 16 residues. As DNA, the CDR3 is TGTGCCACCATACCATCGGGACAGAGCTCCTACAATGAGCAGTTCTTC. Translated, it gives CATIPSGQSSYNEQFF.

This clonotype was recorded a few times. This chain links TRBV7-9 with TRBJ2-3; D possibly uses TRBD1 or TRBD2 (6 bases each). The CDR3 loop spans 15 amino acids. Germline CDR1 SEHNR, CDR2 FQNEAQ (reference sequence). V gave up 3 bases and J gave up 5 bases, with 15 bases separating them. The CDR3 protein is CASSLVRGQGDTQYF. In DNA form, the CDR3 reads TGTGCCAGCAGCTTGGTACGGGGGCAGGGAGATACGCAGTATTTT.

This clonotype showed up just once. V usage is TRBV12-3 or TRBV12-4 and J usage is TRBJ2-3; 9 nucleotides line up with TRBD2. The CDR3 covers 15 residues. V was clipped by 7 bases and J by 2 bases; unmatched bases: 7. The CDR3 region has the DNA TGTGCCAGCACCCTTAGCGGGGGAACCACAGATACGCAGTATTTT. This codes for CASTLSGGTTDTQYF.

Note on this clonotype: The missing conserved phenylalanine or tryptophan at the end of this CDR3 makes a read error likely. The CDR3 is CSASPFLLGSSYEQYL. The DNA of the CDR3 is TGCAGTGCCTCACCATTTCTCCTGGGCTCTTCCTACGAGCAGTACCTC. V usage is TRBV20-1 and J usage is TRBJ2-7; no clear D. Germline V CDR1 and CDR2: DFQATT, SNEGSKA (reference sequence). This CDR3 contains 16 residues. Trimming cost V 6 bases and J 1 base, with 22 bases left between them.

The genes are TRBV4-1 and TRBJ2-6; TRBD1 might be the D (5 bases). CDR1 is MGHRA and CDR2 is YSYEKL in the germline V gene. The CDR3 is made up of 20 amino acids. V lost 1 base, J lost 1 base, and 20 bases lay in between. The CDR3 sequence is CASSQVGKTDGLSGANVLTF. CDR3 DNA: TGCGCCAGCAGCCAAGTAGGGAAGACAGACGGGTTGTCTGGGGCCAACGTCCTGACTTTC.

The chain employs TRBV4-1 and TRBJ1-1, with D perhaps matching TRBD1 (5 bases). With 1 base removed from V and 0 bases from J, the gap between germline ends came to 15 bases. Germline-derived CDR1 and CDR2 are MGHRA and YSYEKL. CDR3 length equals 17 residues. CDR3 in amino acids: CASSQVGTGLVNTEAFF. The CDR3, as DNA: TGCGCCAGCAGCCAAGTGGGAACAGGCCTTGTGAACACTGAAGCTTTCTTT.

CDR3 nucleotides: TGCGCCAGCAGCCGCCGCGGAGCGGGGGGCCTCACAGATACGCAGTATTTT. The encoded protein is CASSRRGAGGLTDTQYF. The V gene is TRBV4-1, the J gene TRBJ2-3; 9 bases are a match to TRBD2. J was trimmed by 2 bases and V by 4 bases; bases with no gene match: 10. CDR1 is MGHRA and CDR2 is YSYEKL in the germline V gene. CDR3 length: 17 residues.

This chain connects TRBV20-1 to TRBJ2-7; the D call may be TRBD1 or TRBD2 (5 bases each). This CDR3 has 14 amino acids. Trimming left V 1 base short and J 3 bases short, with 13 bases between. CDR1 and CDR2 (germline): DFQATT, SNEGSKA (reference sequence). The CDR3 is CSARVRVGGYEQYF. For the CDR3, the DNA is TGCAGTGCTAGAGTCAGGGTAGGAGGCTACGAGCAGTACTTC.

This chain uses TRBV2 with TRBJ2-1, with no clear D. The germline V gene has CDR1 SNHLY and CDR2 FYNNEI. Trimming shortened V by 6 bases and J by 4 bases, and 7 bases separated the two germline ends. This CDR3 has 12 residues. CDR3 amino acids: CASRATYNEQFF. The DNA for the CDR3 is TGTGCCAGCAGGGCAACTTACAATGAGCAGTTCTTC.

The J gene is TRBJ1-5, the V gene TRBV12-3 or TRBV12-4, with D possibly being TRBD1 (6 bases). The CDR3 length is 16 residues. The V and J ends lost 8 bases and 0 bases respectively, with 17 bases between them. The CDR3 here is CASQGQGGFSNQPQHF. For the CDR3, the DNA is TGTGCCAGCCAGGGGCAGGGAGGTTTTAGCAATCAGCCCCAGCATTTT.

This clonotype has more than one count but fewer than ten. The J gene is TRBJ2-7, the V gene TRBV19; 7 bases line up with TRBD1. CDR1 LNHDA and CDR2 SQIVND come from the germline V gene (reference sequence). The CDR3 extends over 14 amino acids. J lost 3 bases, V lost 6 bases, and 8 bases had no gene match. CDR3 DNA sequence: TGTGCCAGTAGCCAGAGGGACAGCCGCTACGAGCAGTACTTC. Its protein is CASSQRDSRYEQYF.

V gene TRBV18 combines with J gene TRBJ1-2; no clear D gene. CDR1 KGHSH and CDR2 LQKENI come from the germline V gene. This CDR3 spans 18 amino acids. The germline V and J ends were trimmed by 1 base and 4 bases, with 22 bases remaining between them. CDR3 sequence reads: CASSPQEATRKKLYGYTF. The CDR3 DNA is TGTGCCAGCTCACCACAGGAAGCCACTCGAAAAAAACTCTATGGCTACACCTTC.